A selection of T cell receptor beta chains follows, all from one sample in a study of CD8 T cells in ankylosing spondylitis. TCRdb processed the 5' RACE reads anew with MiXCR; each CDR3 protein has one entry. The table shows some 220,000 distinct CDR3 sequences, with about 11% occurring only once. Source material: blood, either unsorted or a sorted T cell fraction (not recorded which). These receptors came from a male donor with ankylosing spondylitis or in good health (not recorded which). The CDR3 runs from the conserved cysteine through the conserved F or W. D genes are given only for firm matches. Where a row states a size, it is once, few, many or the class of an expanded clone; other rows omit it.

clone size	V gene	D gene	J gene	CDR3 protein	CDR3 DNA
many	TRBV3-1	-	TRBJ1-2	CASSPGQTNYGYTF	TGTGCCAGCAGCCCAGGACAGACTAACTATGGCTACACCTTC
many	TRBV20-1	-	TRBJ1-2	CSGIAGMRDGYTF	TGCAGTGGGATAGCAGGGATGAGAGATGGCTACACCTTC
few	TRBV11-3	TRBD2	TRBJ2-3	CASSSFWAGGRVHTQYF	TGTGCCAGCAGCTCCTTTTGGGCGGGGGGGAGAGTTCATACGCAGTATTTT
many	TRBV10-1	TRBD1	TRBJ2-3	CASSEGPDRVFTDTQYF	TGCGCCAGCAGTGAGGGTCCGGACAGGGTTTTCACAGATACGCAGTATTTT
many	TRBV9	TRBD2	TRBJ2-7	CASSVEPSGTYEQYF	TGTGCCAGCAGCGTAGAGCCTAGCGGGACCTACGAGCAGTACTTC
-	TRBV3-1	TRBD1	TRBJ2-5	CASSSIQGRETQYF	TGTGCCAGCAGCTCTATACAGGGGCGGGAGACCCAGTACTTC
few	TRBV5-1	-	TRBJ2-1	CASSWTAGSYNEQFF	TGCGCCAGCAGCTGGACGGCCGGCTCCTACAATGAGCAGTTCTTC
-	TRBV12-3/TRBV12-4	-	TRBJ2-1	CASSLGTADNEQFF	TGTGCCAGCAGTTTGGGGACTGCAGACAATGAGCAGTTCTTC
many	TRBV7-6	-	TRBJ2-3	CASSLFQASTDTQYF	TGTGCCAGCAGCTTATTTCAGGCAAGCACAGATACGCAGTATTTT
many	TRBV4-1	TRBD2	TRBJ2-1	CASSQGLAGGEQFF	TGCGCCAGCAGCCAAGGACTAGCGGGGGGTGAGCAGTTCTTC
-	TRBV3-1	-	TRBJ2-5	CASSQWSGVRETQYF	TGTGCCAGCAGCCAGTGGTCGGGGGTCAGGGAGACCCAGTACTTC
-	TRBV24-1	-	TRBJ2-1	CATSDSQAGSSYNEQFF	TGTGCCACCAGTGATTCCCAGGCAGGGAGCTCCTACAATGAGCAGTTCTTC
many	TRBV6-1	TRBD1	TRBJ2-7	CASSSGTGGSYEQYF	TGTGCCAGCAGCTCCGGGACAGGGGGTTCCTACGAGCAGTACTTC
many	TRBV12-3/TRBV12-4	-	TRBJ2-7	CASSSPPGEQYF	TGTGCCAGCAGTTCCCCGCCCGGGGAGCAGTACTTC
many	TRBV25-1	-	TRBJ1-2	CASSPQNSRGGYGYTF	TGTGCCAGCAGTCCCCAAAACTCTAGGGGCGGCTATGGCTACACCTTC
many	TRBV27	-	TRBJ2-5	CASSLWIGVQETQYF	TGTGCCAGCAGTTTATGGATCGGGGTACAAGAGACCCAGTACTTC
few	TRBV12-3/TRBV12-4	TRBD1	TRBJ2-5	CASSLRTGSETQYF	TGTGCCAGCAGTCTACGGACAGGGTCAGAGACCCAGTACTTC
many	TRBV20-1	TRBD1	TRBJ1-1	CSALRDSFSEAFF	TGCAGTGCCCTCCGGGACAGTTTTTCTGAAGCTTTCTTT
many	TRBV4-2	TRBD1	TRBJ2-1	CASSQGTRDRAYNEQFF	TGTGCCAGCAGCCAAGGGACTCGGGACAGGGCCTACAATGAGCAGTTCTTC
many	TRBV12-3/TRBV12-4	-	TRBJ1-5	CASSLVKYPQHF	TGTGCCAGCAGTTTGGTTAAGTATCCCCAGCATTTT
many	TRBV4-1	-	TRBJ2-1	CASSGRVAVGNEQFF	TGCGCCAGCAGCGGGCGGGTGGCGGTGGGCAATGAGCAGTTCTTC
many	TRBV2	-	TRBJ2-5	CASSDWGGADQETQYF	TGTGCCAGCAGTGATTGGGGGGGGGCTGACCAAGAGACCCAGTACTTC
few	TRBV7-6	-	TRBJ2-1	CAGGRGASNEQFF	TGTGCCGGGGGGCGCGGGGCTAGCAATGAGCAGTTCTTC
many	TRBV25-1	-	TRBJ1-1	CASRQTGLHTEAFF	TGTGCCAGCAGACAAACAGGCTTACACACTGAAGCTTTCTTT
many	TRBV7-8	TRBD1	TRBJ1-5	CASSLEDRGPQPQHF	TGTGCCAGCAGCTTAGAGGACAGGGGGCCTCAGCCCCAGCATTTT
many	TRBV10-2	TRBD2	TRBJ2-1	CASGIAGGNNEQFF	TGCGCCAGCGGGATAGCGGGGGGGAACAATGAGCAGTTCTTC
many	TRBV9	TRBD1	TRBJ1-1	CASSVGGQGATEAFF	TGTGCCAGCAGCGTAGGGGGACAGGGGGCCACTGAAGCTTTCTTT
many	TRBV20-1	TRBD1	TRBJ2-7	CSAREGRGPYEQYF	TGCAGTGCTAGAGAGGGCAGGGGGCCATACGAGCAGTACTTC
many	TRBV10-3	TRBD2	TRBJ2-7	CAISRLAGFSSYEQYF	TGTGCCATCTCGAGACTAGCGGGGTTTAGCTCCTACGAGCAGTACTTC
few	TRBV5-6	-	TRBJ1-1	CASSLGGDGTEAFF	TGTGCCAGCAGCTTGGGGGGGGACGGCACTGAAGCTTTCTTT
many	TRBV15	TRBD2	TRBJ2-7	CATSRSRTSGYEQYF	TGTGCCACCAGCAGATCTCGGACTAGCGGCTACGAGCAGTACTTC